The source of this T cell receptor beta chain is a study of T cell clonotyping in hematopoietic cell transplantation. Overall study findings and caveats: At the given depth, recipient repertoires were over 95% de novo clonotypes.

This clone appeared a few times. Its antigen is as yet unknown. Only in-frame clones appear in the TCRdb table, and some are missing; sequencing was by immunoSEQ multiplex PCR. The table shows some 5,000 clones, with roughly 94% occurring only once. The CDR3 has 13 residues. V lost 2 bases to trimming and J lost 9 bases; unmatched junction nucleotides: 6. In germline, CDR1 is GTSNPN, CDR2 SVGIG (reference sequence). The rearrangement joins TRBV30 to TRBJ2-1; 8 bases match TRBD2. The TCR comes from a male patient over 55 who had an allogeneic stem cell transplant from a related donor, so the T cells may come from the graft donor. Some clones in this sample may be carry-over from other donors' samples. The input for sequencing was PBMCs, taken 180 days after allogeneic stem cell transplant. The CDR3 is CAWSFGGAGEQFF. CDR3 nucleotides: TGTGCCTGGAGTTTCGGGGGGGCCGGTGAGCAGTTCTTC.